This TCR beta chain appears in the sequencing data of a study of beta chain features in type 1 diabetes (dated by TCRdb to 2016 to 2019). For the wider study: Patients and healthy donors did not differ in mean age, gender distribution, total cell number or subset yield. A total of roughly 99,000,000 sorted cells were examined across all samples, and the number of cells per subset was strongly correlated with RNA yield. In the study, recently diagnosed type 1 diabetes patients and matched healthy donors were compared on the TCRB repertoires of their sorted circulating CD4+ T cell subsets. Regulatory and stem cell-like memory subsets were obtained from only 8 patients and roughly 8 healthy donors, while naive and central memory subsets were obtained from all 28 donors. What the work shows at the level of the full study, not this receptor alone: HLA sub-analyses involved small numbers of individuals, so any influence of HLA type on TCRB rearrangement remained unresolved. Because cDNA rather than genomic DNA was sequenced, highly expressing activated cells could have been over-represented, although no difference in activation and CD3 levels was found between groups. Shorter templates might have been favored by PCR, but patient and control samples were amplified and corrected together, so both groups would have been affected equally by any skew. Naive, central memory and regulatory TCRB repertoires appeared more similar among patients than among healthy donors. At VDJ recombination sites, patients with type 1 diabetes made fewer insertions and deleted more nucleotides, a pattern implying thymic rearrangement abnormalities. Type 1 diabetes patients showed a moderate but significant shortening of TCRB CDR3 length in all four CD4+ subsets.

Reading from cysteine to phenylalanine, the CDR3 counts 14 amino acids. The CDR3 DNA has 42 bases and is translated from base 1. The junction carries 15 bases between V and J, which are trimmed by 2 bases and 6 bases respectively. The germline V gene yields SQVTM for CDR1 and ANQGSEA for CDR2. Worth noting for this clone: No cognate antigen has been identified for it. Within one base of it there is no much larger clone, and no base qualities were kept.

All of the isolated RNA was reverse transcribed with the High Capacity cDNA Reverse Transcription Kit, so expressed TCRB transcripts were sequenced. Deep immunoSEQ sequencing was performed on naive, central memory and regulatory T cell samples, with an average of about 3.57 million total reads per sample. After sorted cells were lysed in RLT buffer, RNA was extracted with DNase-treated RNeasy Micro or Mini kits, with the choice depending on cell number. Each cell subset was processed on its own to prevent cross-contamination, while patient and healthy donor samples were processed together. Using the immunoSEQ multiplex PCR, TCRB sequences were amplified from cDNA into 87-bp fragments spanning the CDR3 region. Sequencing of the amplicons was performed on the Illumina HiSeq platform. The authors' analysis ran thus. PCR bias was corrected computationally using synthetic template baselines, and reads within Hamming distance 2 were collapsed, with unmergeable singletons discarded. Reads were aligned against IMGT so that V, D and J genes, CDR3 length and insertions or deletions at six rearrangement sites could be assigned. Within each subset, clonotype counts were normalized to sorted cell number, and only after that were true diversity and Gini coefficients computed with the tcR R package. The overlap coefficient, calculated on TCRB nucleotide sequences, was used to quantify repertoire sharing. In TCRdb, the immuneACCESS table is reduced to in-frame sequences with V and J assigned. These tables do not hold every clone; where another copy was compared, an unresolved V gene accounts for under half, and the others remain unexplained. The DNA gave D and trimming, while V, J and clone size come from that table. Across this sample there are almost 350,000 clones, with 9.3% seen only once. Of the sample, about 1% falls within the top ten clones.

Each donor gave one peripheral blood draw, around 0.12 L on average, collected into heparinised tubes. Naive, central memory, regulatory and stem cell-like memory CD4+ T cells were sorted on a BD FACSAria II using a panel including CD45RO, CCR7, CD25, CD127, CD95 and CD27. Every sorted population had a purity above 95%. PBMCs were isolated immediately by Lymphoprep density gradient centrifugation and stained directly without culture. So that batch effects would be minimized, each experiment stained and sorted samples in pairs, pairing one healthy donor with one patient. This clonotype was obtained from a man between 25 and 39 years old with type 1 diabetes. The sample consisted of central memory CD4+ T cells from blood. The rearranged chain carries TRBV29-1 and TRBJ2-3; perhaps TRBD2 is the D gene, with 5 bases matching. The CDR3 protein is CSVEYGGPEDTQYF. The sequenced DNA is TGCAGCGTTGAATATGGCGGGCCGGAGGATACGCAGTATTTT.